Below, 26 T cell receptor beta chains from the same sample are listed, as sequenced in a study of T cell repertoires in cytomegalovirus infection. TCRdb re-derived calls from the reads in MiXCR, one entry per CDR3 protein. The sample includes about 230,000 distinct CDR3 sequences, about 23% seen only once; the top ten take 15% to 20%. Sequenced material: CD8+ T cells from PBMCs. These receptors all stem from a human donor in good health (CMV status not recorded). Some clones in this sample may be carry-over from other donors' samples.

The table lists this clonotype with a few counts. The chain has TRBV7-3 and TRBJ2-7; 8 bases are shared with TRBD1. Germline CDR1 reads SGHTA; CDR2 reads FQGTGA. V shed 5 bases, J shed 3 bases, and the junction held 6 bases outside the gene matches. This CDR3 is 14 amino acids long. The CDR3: CASSRGQGDYEQYF. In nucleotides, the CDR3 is TGTGCCAGCAGCCGCGGACAGGGTGACTACGAGCAGTACTTC.

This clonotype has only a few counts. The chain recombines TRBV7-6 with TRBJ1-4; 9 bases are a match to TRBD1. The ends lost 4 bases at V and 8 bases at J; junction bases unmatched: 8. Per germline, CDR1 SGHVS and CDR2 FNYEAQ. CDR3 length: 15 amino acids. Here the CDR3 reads CASSSTGQGEEKLFF. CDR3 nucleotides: TGTGCCAGCAGCTCCACGGGACAGGGCGAAGAAAAACTGTTTTTT.

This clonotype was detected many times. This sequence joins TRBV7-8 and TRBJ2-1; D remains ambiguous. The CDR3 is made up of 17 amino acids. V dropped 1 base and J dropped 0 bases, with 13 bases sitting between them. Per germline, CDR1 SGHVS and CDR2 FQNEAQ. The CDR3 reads CASSLGLPQFSYNEQFF. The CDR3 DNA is TGTGCCAGCAGCTTAGGTCTTCCACAATTCTCCTACAATGAGCAGTTCTTC.

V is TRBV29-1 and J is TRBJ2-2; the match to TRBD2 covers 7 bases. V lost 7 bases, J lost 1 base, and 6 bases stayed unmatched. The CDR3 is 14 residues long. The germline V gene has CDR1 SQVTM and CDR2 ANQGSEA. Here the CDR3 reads CSGGSGGNTGELFF. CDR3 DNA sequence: TGCAGCGGCGGATCGGGGGGGAACACCGGGGAGCTGTTTTTT.

The CDR3 spells CASSLGQGVTEAFF. The CDR3 region has the DNA TGTGCCAGCAGCCTAGGACAGGGAGTAACTGAAGCTTTCTTT. This rearrangement joins TRBV7-2 to TRBJ1-1; 8 bases map to TRBD1. The germline V gene has CDR1 SGHTA and CDR2 FQGNSA. With 5 bases clipped from V and 5 bases from J, the junction kept 7 bases outside the gene matches. The CDR3 has 14 residues.

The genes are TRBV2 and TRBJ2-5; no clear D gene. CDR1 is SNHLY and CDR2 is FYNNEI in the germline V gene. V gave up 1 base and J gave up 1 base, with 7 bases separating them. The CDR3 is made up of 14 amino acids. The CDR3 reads CASSEGRIQETQYF. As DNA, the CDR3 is TGTGCCAGCAGTGAAGGCAGGATCCAAGAGACCCAGTACTTC.

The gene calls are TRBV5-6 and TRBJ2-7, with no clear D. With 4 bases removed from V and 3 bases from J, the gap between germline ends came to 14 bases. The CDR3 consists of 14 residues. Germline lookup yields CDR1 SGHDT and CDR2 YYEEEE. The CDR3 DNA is TGTGCCAGCAGCCGCGCCGTGGGGTACTACGAGCAGTACTTC. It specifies CASSRAVGYYEQYF.

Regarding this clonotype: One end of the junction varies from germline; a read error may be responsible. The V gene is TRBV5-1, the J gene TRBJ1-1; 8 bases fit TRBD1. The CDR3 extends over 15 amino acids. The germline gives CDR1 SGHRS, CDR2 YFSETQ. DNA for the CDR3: TGCTCCAGCAGCTTGAGACAGGGGAGCGGCACTGAAGCTTTCTTT. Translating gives CSSSLRQGSGTEAFF.

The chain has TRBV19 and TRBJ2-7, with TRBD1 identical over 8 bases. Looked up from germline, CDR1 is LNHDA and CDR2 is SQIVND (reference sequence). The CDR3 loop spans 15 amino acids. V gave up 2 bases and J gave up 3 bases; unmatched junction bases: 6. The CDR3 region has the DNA TGTGCCAGTAGTATAACGACAGGGGCTCTCTACGAGCAGTACTTC. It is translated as CASSITTGALYEQYF.

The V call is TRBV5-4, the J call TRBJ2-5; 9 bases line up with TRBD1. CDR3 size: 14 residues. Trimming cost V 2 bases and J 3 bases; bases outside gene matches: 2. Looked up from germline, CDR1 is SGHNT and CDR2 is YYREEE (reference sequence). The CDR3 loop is CASSFTGGEETQYF. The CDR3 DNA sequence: TGTGCCAGCAGCTTCACAGGGGGCGAAGAGACCCAGTACTTC.

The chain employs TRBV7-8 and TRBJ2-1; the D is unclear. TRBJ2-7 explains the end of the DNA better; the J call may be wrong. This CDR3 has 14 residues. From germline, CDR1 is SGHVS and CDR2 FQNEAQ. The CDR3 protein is CASSPYLSYDEQYF. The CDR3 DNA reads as TGTGCCAGCAGCCCATATTTATCCTACGATGAGCAGTACTTC.

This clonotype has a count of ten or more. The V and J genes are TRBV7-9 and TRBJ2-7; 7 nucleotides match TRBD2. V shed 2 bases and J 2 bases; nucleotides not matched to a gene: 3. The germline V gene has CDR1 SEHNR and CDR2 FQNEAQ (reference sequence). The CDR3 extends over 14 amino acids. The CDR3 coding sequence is TGTGCCAGCAGCTTATCGGGGGGAACCTACGAGCAGTACTTC. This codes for CASSLSGGTYEQYF.

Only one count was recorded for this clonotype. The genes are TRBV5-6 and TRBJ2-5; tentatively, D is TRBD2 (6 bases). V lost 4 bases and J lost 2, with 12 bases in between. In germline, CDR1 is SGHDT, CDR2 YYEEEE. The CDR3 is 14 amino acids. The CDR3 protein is CASSPGSQQETQYF. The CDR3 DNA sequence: TGTGCCAGCAGCCCCGGGAGCCAACAAGAGACCCAGTACTTC.

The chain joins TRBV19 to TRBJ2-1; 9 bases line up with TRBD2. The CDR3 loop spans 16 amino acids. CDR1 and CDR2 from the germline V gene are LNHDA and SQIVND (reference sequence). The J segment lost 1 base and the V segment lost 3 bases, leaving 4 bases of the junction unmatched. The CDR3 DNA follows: TGTGCCAGTAGTATCCCTAGCGGGGTGTCCTACAATGAGCAGTTCTTC. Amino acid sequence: CASSIPSGVSYNEQFF.

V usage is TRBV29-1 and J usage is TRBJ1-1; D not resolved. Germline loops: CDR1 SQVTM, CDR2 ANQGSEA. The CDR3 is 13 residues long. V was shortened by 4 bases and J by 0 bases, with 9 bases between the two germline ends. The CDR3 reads CSVVQAMNTEAFF. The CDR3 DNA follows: TGCAGCGTTGTTCAGGCTATGAACACTGAAGCTTTCTTT.

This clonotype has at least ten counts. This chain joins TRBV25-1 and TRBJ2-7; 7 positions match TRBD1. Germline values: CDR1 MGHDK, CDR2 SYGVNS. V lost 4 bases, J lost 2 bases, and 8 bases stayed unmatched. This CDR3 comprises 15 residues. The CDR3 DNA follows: TGTGCCAGCAGTGCCTCATCCGGGACAGCCTACGAGCAGTACTTC. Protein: CASSASSGTAYEQYF.

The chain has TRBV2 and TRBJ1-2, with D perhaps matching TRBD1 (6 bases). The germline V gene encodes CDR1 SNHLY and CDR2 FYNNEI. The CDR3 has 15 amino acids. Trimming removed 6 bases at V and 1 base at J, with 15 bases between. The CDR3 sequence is CASRDSGGLNYGYTF. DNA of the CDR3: TGTGCCAGCAGGGACAGCGGAGGCCTTAACTATGGCTACACCTTC.

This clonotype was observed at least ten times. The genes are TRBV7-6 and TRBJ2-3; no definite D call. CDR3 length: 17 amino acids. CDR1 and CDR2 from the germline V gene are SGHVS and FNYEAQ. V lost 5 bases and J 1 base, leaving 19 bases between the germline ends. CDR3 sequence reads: CASSPGFVTRRTDTQYF. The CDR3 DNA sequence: TGTGCCAGCAGCCCCGGATTCGTCACCAGGCGCACAGATACGCAGTATTTT.

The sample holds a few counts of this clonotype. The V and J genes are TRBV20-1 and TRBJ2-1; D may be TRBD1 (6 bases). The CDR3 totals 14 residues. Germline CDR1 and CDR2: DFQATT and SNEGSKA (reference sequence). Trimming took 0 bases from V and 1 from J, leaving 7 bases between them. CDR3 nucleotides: TGCAGTGCTAGAGAAAGGGGGTCCTACAATGAGCAGTTCTTC. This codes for CSARERGSYNEQFF.

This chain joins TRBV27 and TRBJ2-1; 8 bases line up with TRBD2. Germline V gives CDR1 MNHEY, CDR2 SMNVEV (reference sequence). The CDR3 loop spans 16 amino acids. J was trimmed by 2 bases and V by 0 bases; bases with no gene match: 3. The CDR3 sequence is CASSLSAGGTYNEQFF. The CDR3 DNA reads TGTGCCAGCAGTTTATCGGCGGGGGGCACCTACAATGAGCAGTTCTTC.

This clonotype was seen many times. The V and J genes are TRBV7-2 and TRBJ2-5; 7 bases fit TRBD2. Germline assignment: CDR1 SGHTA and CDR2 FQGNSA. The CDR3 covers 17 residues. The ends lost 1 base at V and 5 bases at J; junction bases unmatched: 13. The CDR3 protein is CASSLEGGLVGQETQYF. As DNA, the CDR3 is TGTGCCAGCAGCTTAGAGGGCGGACTAGTAGGGCAGGAGACCCAGTACTTC.

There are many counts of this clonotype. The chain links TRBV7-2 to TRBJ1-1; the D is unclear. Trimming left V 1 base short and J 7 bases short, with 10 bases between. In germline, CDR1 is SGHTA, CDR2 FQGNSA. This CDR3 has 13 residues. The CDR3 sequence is CASSLGSEVEAFF. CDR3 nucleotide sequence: TGTGCCAGCAGCTTAGGATCTGAAGTTGAAGCTTTCTTT.

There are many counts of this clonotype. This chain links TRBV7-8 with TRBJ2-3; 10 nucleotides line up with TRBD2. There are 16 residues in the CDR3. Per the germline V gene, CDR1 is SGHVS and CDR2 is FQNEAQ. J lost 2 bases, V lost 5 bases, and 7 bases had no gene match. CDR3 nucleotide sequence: TGTGCCAGCAGCCAGAGCGGGGGGGTGGTCACAGATACGCAGTATTTT. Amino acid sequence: CASSQSGGVVTDTQYF. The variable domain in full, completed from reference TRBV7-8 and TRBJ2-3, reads GAGVSQSPRYKVAKRGQDVALRCDPISGHVSLFWYQQALGQGPEFLTYFQNEAQLDKSGLPSDRFFAERPEGSVSTLKIQRTQQEDSAVYLCASSQSGGVVTDTQYFGPGTRLTVL.

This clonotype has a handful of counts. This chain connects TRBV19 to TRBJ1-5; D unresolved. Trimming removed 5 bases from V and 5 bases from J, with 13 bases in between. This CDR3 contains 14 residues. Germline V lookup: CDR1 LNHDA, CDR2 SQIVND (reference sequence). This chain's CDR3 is CASSVDGYDQPQHF. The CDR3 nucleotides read TGTGCCAGTAGTGTCGACGGTTATGATCAGCCCCAGCATTTT.

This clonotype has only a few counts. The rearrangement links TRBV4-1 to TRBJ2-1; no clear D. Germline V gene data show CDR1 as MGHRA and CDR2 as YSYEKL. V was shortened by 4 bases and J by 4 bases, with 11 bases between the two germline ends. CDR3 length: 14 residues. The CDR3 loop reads CASSPTTQYNEQFF. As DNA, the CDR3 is TGCGCCAGCAGCCCTACGACCCAATACAATGAGCAGTTCTTC.

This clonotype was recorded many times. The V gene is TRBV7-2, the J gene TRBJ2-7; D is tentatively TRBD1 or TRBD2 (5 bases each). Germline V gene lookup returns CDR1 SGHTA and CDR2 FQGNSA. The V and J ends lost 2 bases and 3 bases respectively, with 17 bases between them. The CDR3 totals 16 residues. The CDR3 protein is CASSLTPGQELYEQYF. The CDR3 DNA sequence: TGTGCCAGCAGCTTAACCCCGGGGCAGGAGCTCTACGAGCAGTACTTC.